One sample yielded the 11 T cell receptor beta chains listed below, sequenced in a study of T cells in Graves' hyperthyroidism and ophthalmopathy. The source material, RNA transcripts, was used to amplify TCR beta CDR3 regions. First-round RT-PCR of the TCR CDR3 relied on the HTBI primer set. TCRdb used MiXCR to reprocess the multiplex PCR reads, holding one entry per CDR3 protein. The sample records about 600,000 distinct CDR3 sequences, 13% to 15% being singletons. The sequencing sample was made of blood. These receptors were collected from a young woman with Graves' ophthalmopathy.

This clonotype was detected ten times or more. This chain links TRBV27 with TRBJ2-7; D not resolved. Germline values: CDR1 MNHEY, CDR2 SMNVEV (reference sequence). The V end was cut by 3 bases, the J end by 4 bases, with 7 bases between. The CDR3 is 12 amino acids. The CDR3 reads CASSFVGYEQYF. For the CDR3, the DNA is TGTGCCAGCAGTTTCGTTGGATACGAGCAGTACTTC.

V and J are TRBV7-8 and TRBJ1-2; 7 nucleotides match TRBD1. The CDR3 is 15 residues long. Germline CDR1 reads SGHVS; CDR2 reads FQNEAQ. V lost 3 bases and J lost 0; bases outside the gene matches: 4. The CDR3: CASSFGTEANYGYTF. CDR3 nucleotides: TGTGCCAGCAGCTTCGGGACAGAAGCTAACTATGGCTACACCTTC.

V and J are TRBV19 and TRBJ1-6; maybe TRBD1 (6 bases). This CDR3 spans 16 amino acids. Trimming removed 5 bases from V and 7 bases from J, with 18 bases in between. The germline V gene encodes CDR1 LNHDA and CDR2 SQIVND (reference sequence). Here the CDR3 DNA reads TGTGCCAGTAGTCCCCCCCGGGGGCAGCGCAATTCACCCCTCCACTTT. It is translated as CASSPPRGQRNSPLHF.

A remark on this clonotype: A much larger clone lies one base from this, so it may be a read error. This chain links TRBV5-6 with TRBJ1-1; TRBD1 matches at 12 bases. In germline, CDR1 is SGHDT, CDR2 YYEEEE. The CDR3 is 16 residues long. Here the CDR3 reads CASSFGTGGMNTGAFF. Here the CDR3 DNA reads TGTGCCAGCAGCTTCGGGACAGGGGGCATGAACACTGGAGCTTTCTTT.

This clonotype was recorded at least ten times. This chain connects TRBV10-3 to TRBJ1-6; D is unresolved. CDR1 ENHRY and CDR2 SYGVKD come from the germline V gene. The CDR3 spans 14 residues. Trimming removed 4 bases at V and 10 bases at J, with 14 bases between. The CDR3 spells CAISVGDPRSPLHF. DNA for the CDR3: TGTGCCATCAGTGTCGGGGATCCGCGATCACCCCTCCACTTT.

This chain joins TRBV3-1 and TRBJ1-6, with 7 nucleotides matching TRBD1. Germline assignment: CDR1 LGHDT and CDR2 YNNKEL (reference sequence). V was pared by 0 bases and J by 8 bases, with 7 bases of the junction left unmatched. This CDR3 comprises 16 residues. The CDR3 sequence: CASSQDIQGIHSPLHF. CDR3 DNA sequence: TGTGCCAGCAGCCAAGATATACAGGGGATTCATTCACCCCTCCACTTT.

This clonotype has more than one count but fewer than ten. V and J are TRBV19 and TRBJ1-1, with D uncertain. The CDR3 contains 15 residues. Germline lookup yields CDR1 LNHDA and CDR2 SQIVND (reference sequence). V lost 5 bases, J lost 1 base, and 14 bases lay in between. CDR3 bases: TGTGCCAGTAGTGTCGGACTCCCGGGGAACACTGAAGCTTTCTTT. Its translation: CASSVGLPGNTEAFF.

The genes are TRBV6-2 or TRBV6-3 and TRBJ2-3, with TRBD2 matching 11 bases. V shed 3 bases, J shed 0 bases, and the junction held 14 bases outside the gene matches. The CDR3 runs 20 residues. CDR1 is MNHEY, CDR2 SVGEGT, per germline. In DNA form, the CDR3 reads TGTGCCAGCAGTTATTCCGTTAGGAGTAGCGGGAGGGCGAGCACAGATACGCAGTATTTT. This encodes CASSYSVRSSGRASTDTQYF.

This chain joins TRBV11-2 and TRBJ2-7; D is perhaps TRBD1 or TRBD2 (6 bases each). The CDR3 extends over 15 amino acids. V lost 4 bases, J lost 5 bases, and 18 bases lay in between. In germline, CDR1 is SGHAT, CDR2 FQNNGV. CDR3 sequence reads: CASSSLSGAGHEQYF. As DNA, the CDR3 is TGTGCCAGCAGCTCCTTGTCGGGGGCGGGCCACGAGCAGTACTTC.

At least ten counts were recorded for this clonotype. The rearrangement links TRBV28 to TRBJ1-2; D call uncertain. V lost 4 bases and J lost 5, with 5 bases in between. The CDR3 sequence is 11 residues long. The germline V gene has CDR1 MDHEN and CDR2 SYDVKM. In DNA, the CDR3 is TGTGCCAGCAGTTCTCCTTATGGCTACACCTTC. Its protein product is CASSSPYGYTF.

This clonotype appeared many times. The genes are TRBV30 and TRBJ1-1; D remains unclear. The germline CDR1 and CDR2 sequences are GTSNPN and SVGIG (reference sequence). The CDR3 consists of 12 residues. V was shortened by 0 bases and J by 1 base, with 3 bases between the two germline ends. In DNA form, the CDR3 reads TGTGCCTGGAGTGTCACGAACACTGAAGCTTTCTTT. Encoded protein: CAWSVTNTEAFF.